This T cell receptor (beta chain) was retrieved from a study of OX40 agonist ivuxolimab in advanced cancers. Looking at the study overall: Administration of intravenous ivuxolimab to patients occurred every 2 weeks at 0.01 to 10 mg/kg.

This CDR3 comprises 16 residues. The V end was cut by 4 bases, the J end by 3 bases, with 16 bases between. Germline V lookup: CDR1 MGHRA, CDR2 YSYEKL. TCRdb keeps only in-frame clones here, not all; method: immunoSEQ multiplex PCR. The sample has fewer than 15,000 clones, approximately 84% seen once. Sample: CD4+ or CD8+ T cells sorted from blood, taken in a trial of the OX40 agonist ivuxolimab. This chain joins TRBV4-1 and TRBJ1-5; D remains ambiguous. This TCR was sampled from an adult with an advanced solid tumor such as melanoma, head and neck, liver or kidney cancer. CDR3 DNA: TGCGCCAGCAGCCGGAGATGGGAGGGTCCCAATCAGCCCCAGCATTTT. Its protein product is CASSRRWEGPNQPQHF.